Sequencing of this T cell receptor beta chain was carried out in a study of blood T cell repertoires in COVID-19 (dated by TCRdb to between 2020 and 2021). Background on the whole study: Samples from collaborators originated in the United States, Italy and Spain and spanned both the acute and convalescent phases of COVID-19. The prospective study material was composed of cDNA or gDNA derived from T cells, B-cell-depleted T cells, or PBMCs. Deeply sampled blood TCRbeta repertoires from subjects exposed to, actively infected with, or recovered from COVID-19 were included in the dataset. A freely available public database, intended as a resource for researchers studying the immune response to SARS-CoV-2, is where the repertoires were released. The samples were drawn from two sources: the first 160 participants of the ongoing ImmuneRACE study, and approximately 1,300 subjects contributed by 6 global collaborators. A de-identified subject ID, COVID-19 status, age in years and sex were almost always included in the sample metadata. Where available, HLA class I and class II types were taken from metadata supplied by the sample provider and were not determined by assay-based typing. Summary of the overall study and its limitations: How much clinical and demographic metadata was included differed by source and by participant, and the metadata was provided uncurated.

TCRbeta CDR3 regions were amplified from genomic DNA by means of the immunoSEQ Assay, a bias-controlled multiplex PCR. The original methods were these. Nucleated cell counts per sample were estimated from amplification of reference gene primers within the assay. To quantify the absolute abundance of each unique TCRbeta CDR3 rearrangement, sequence reads were collapsed and filtered. For each sample, productive Simpson clonality was calculated by taking the square root of Simpson's diversity index across productive rearrangements. TCRdb took over this immuneACCESS table, retaining in-frame rearrangements with V and J assigned. Such tables are incomplete; in checked studies, under half of the missing clones stem from an unresolved V gene, and the remainder is unexplained. D and trimming were read from the DNA, whereas the V and J calls and clone size are those reported in that table. Present in this sample are about 160,000 clones, roughly nine tenths of which were seen just once. In total, the top ten clones hold 3.5% to 5% of the sample.

This clone was counted only a few times. No antigen is known for it. No much larger clone exists at a distance of one base, and base qualities are not known. The CDR3, from cysteine to phenylalanine, totals 14 residues. Here the CDR3 DNA is all that survives: 42 bases in frame from base 1. The junction shows trimming of 4 bases on V and 4 bases on J, plus 14 bases between the germline ends. CDR1 and CDR2 are drawn from the germline V gene: SGDLS, YYNGEE. Collaborating institutions collected whole blood in K2EDTA tubes following their own protocols. For TCRbeta analysis, collaborators shipped samples in one of three forms: frozen whole blood, isolated PBMCs, or DNA extracted from either of those sample types.

Material: peripheral blood. The TCR sequence derives from a woman aged 60 to 75 with active or convalescent COVID-19. This receptor chain uses TRBV9 and TRBJ1-1; TRBD1 is perhaps the D gene, given 6 matching bases. CDR3 sequence: CASSRAQGITEAFF. Here is the DNA: TGTGCCAGCAGCCGGGCGCAGGGGATCACTGAAGCTTTCTTT.